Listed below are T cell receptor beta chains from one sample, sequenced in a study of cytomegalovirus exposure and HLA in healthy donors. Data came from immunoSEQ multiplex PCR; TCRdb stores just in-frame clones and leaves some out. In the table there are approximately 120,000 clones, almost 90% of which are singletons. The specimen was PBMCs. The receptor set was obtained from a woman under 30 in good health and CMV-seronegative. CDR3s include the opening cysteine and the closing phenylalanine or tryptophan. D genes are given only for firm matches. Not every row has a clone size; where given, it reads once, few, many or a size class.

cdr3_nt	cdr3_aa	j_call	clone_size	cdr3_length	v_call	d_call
TGTGCCAGCAGCCCTAGCGGGCTGCCCACAGATACGCAGTATTTT	CASSPSGLPTDTQYF	TRBJ2-3	-	15	TRBV7-3	TRBD2
TGTGCCAGCAGTCCGACTAGCGGTAGGGAGCAGTACTTC	CASSPTSGREQYF	TRBJ2-7	-	13	TRBV6-5	TRBD2
TGTGCCAGCAGCTTCGACAGGGGGCGGGATGGCTACACCTTC	CASSFDRGRDGYTF	TRBJ1-2	-	14	TRBV7-9	TRBD1
TGTGCCACTACTCGGGAGCCGAGCACAGATACGCAGTATTTT	CATTREPSTDTQYF	TRBJ2-3	-	14	TRBV19	-
TGTGCCAGCAGCCACAGCGGGAGACCCAATGAGCAGTTCTTC	CASSHSGRPNEQFF	TRBJ2-1	-	14	TRBV7-8	TRBD2
TGTGCCAGCACCCCTTGGGGGGATACCTACAATGAGCAGTTCTTC	CASTPWGDTYNEQFF	TRBJ2-1	once	15	TRBV9	-
TGTGCCAGCAGTTTCCGGACTTACAATGAGCAGTTCTTC	CASSFRTYNEQFF	TRBJ2-1	-	13	TRBV27	-
TGTGCCAGCAGCCTAGGTTCAGGGGCTGAGGGCTACACCTTC	CASSLGSGAEGYTF	TRBJ1-2	-	14	TRBV7-9	-
TGCGCCAGCAGCTTCCCGGCCGGGGAGACCCAGTACTTC	CASSFPAGETQYF	TRBJ2-5	-	13	TRBV5-1	-
TGTGCCAGCAGAGGGGGACAGGGGAACTACGAGCAGTACTTC	CASRGGQGNYEQYF	TRBJ2-7	-	14	TRBV7-9	TRBD1
TGCGCCAGCAGCTCGCTAAGTAGCGGGAGCGAGCAGTACTTC	CASSSLSSGSEQYF	TRBJ2-7	-	14	TRBV5-1	TRBD2
TGTGCCAGCAGCGTTATCCATGGAGCCCGTTACAATGAGCAGTTCTTC	CASSVIHGARYNEQFF	TRBJ2-1	-	16	TRBV9	-
TGTGCCTGGAGTGCAAGTTTACAGTTTAATGAAAAACTGTTTTTT	CAWSASLQFNEKLFF	TRBJ1-4	once	15	TRBV30	-
TGCGCCAGCAGCTCGCCCGGGGAAGGACTAGAGACCCAGTACTTC	CASSSPGEGLETQYF	TRBJ2-5	-	15	TRBV5-1	-
TGCAGCGTCGGGGACAGGGGGGCCTACAATGAGCAGTTCTTC	CSVGDRGAYNEQFF	TRBJ2-1	-	14	TRBV29-1	TRBD1
TGCAGCGTCTCTGACAGGGTCGATGAGCAGTTCTTC	CSVSDRVDEQFF	TRBJ2-1	-	12	TRBV29-1	TRBD1
TGTGCCAGCAGCGGCCGGGACAGGGGCCAAGAGACCCAGTACTTC	CASSGRDRGQETQYF	TRBJ2-5	-	15	TRBV6-6	TRBD1
TGTGCCAGCAGCGAATGGGGGGAGACGGAGACCCAGTACTTC	CASSEWGETETQYF	TRBJ2-5	-	14	TRBV9	-
TGTGCCAGCAGCCCTGGGGCTAGCACAGATACGCAGTATTTT	CASSPGASTDTQYF	TRBJ2-3	-	14	TRBV6-5	-
TGTGCCAGCAGTCCGCGATCCGAAAAAACTGTTTTT	CASSPRSEKTVF	TRBJ1-4	-	12	TRBV28	-